The sequence of this TCR beta chain was determined in a study of blood T cells in healthy people across ages. Study overall: Every two T cells gave about one barcoded beta molecule via template switching.

The V gene's germline CDR1 is SGHTA and CDR2 FQGNSA. The CDR3 loop spans 18 amino acids. Trimming at V came to 5 bases and at J to 1 base, leaving 11 bases not matched to a gene. For the second PCR, which ran for 7 to 11 cycles, a sample-barcoded 5' primer and a J-beta primer mix were used. TCRdb fed the 5' RACE reads into MiXCR, producing one record per CDR3 protein. Among about 760,000 distinct CDR3 sequences listed, more than 55% were seen once. General study results and limits: Both higher diversity and more naive CD4+ cells marked long-lived donors when set against aged donors. Strong correlation linked observed beta diversity and percent naive T cells.

Isolation yielded PBMCs, at least 7 million per sample, in every case. On this clonotype itself: The antigen is undetermined.

The sample taken for sequencing was blood. The chain links TRBV7-2 to TRBJ2-5, with 12 bases aligning to TRBD2. The TCR originated in a man aged 40-50 years in good health. The chain's CDR3 is CASSHRLAGAAGQETQYF. As DNA, the CDR3 is TGTGCCAGCAGCCACAGACTAGCGGGAGCCGCGGGCCAAGAGACCCAGTACTTC.